This T cell receptor beta chain was observed in a study of CD8+ T cells in alopecia areata. The study's findings and limits: More clonal than normal scalp was lesional scalp, particularly alopecia totalis/universalis.

Turning to this clone: Its antigen is unidentified.

Lesional scalp tissue (obtained by punch biopsy) and peripheral blood were collected from alopecia areata patients. After isolation, RNA underwent reverse transcription to generate cDNA as the sequencing template. Method: immunoSEQ multiplex PCR; TCRdb's copy keeps in-frame clones and lacks some. In the table there are roughly 170,000 clones, about 63% of which are singletons. Trimming removed 6 bases at V and 5 bases at J, with 14 bases between. The CDR3 is 13 amino acids. CDR1 is SQVTM, CDR2 ANQGSEA, per germline. The sample was CD4+ T cells sorted from blood, taken at week 0. The source of this sequence is a human donor with alopecia areata. The rearrangement uses TRBV29-1 and TRBJ1-5; D possibly corresponds to TRBD1 (6 bases). The CDR3 spells CSVREGGDQPQHF. The CDR3 DNA sequence: TGCAGCGTCCGGGAGGGGGGCGATCAGCCCCAGCATTTT.